The present entry profiles one T cell receptor beta chain with its context. This sample is drawn from a study of shared clonotypes between healthy human individuals. Some clones are missing from TCRdb's copy, which holds only in-frame ones; the method was immunoSEQ multiplex PCR. Among 2.5 million or so clones, around 90% were seen once, and the ten largest hold 0.11% to 0.15%. The V gene end was trimmed by 5 bases and the J gene end by 3 bases; junction bases not matched to a gene: 4. CDR3 length equals 15 residues. Germline V gene data show CDR1 as MNHNS and CDR2 as SASEGT. The material sequenced was naive CD4+ T cells sorted from blood. Noted subset: CD45RA+ positively selected. This clonotype was sampled from a man younger than 30 in good health. The J gene is TRBJ1-6, the V gene TRBV6-1; 7 positions agree with TRBD1. The CDR3 nucleotides read TGTGCCAGCAGTCCCGGACAGGTCTATAATTCACCCCTCCACTTT. It is translated as CASSPGQVYNSPLHF.